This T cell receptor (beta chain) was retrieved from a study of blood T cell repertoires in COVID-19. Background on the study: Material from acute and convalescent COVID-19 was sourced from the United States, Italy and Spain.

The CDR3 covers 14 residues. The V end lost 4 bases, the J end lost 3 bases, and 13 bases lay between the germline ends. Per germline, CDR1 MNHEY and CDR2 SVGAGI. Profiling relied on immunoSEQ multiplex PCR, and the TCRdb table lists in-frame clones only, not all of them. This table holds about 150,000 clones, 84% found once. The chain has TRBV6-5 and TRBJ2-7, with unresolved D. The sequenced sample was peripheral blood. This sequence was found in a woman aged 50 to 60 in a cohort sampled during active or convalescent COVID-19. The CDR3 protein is CASSLARRNYEQYF. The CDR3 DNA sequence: TGTGCCAGCAGTTTGGCCCGCAGAAACTACGAGCAGTACTTC.